A selection of T cell receptor beta chains follows, all from one sample in a study of blood T cells in healthy people across ages. TCRdb reprocessed the 5' RACE reads via MiXCR and lists one record per CDR3 protein. The table records roughly 1.4 million distinct CDR3 sequences, almost 60% of them present only once. The sequencing sample was made of blood. These receptor sequences come from a man aged 18 to 29 in good health. Both conserved end residues are part of each CDR3. The order of the fields is V gene, clone size, J gene, D gene, CDR3 DNA, CDR3 protein. D genes are given only for firm matches. Not all rows give a size; the values are once, few, many and, for expanded clones, a class.

v_gene: TRBV27; abundance: NA; j_gene: TRBJ1-4; d_gene: TRBD1; CDR3nt: TGTGCCAGCAGTTTTTCGGACAGGGGGCCATCTAATGAAAAACTGTTTTTT; CDR3aa: CASSFSDRGPSNEKLFF
v_gene: TRBV28; abundance: NA; j_gene: TRBJ1-5; d_gene: NA; CDR3nt: TGTGCCAGCAGTCCGTTGCATGAGAACCTTAGCAATCAGCCCCAGCATTTT; CDR3aa: CASSPLHENLSNQPQHF
v_gene: TRBV6-2/TRBV6-3; abundance: NA; j_gene: TRBJ2-7; d_gene: NA; CDR3nt: TGTGCCAGCAGTACAGGTCCATTCTACGAGCAGTACTTC; CDR3aa: CASSTGPFYEQYF
v_gene: TRBV20-1; abundance: NA; j_gene: TRBJ2-3; d_gene: TRBD2; CDR3nt: TGCAGTGCTCCTGAGGTCCTAGCGGGGGTTGCAGATACGCAGTATTTT; CDR3aa: CSAPEVLAGVADTQYF
v_gene: TRBV28; abundance: NA; j_gene: TRBJ1-5; d_gene: TRBD1; CDR3nt: TGTGCCAGCAGGTCGGGGGGACTTTGGGGACAGGGGTATAGTCAGCCCCAGCATTTT; CDR3aa: CASRSGGLWGQGYSQPQHF
v_gene: TRBV20-1; abundance: NA; j_gene: TRBJ2-3; d_gene: TRBD2; CDR3nt: TGCAGTGCTAGAGGCGGGGGGGCTAAAGATACGCAGTATTTT; CDR3aa: CSARGGGAKDTQYF
v_gene: TRBV12-3/TRBV12-4; abundance: NA; j_gene: TRBJ1-5; d_gene: NA; CDR3nt: TGTGCCAGCAGTTTAGCGCGAGACATCAATAGCAATCAGCCCCAGCATTTT; CDR3aa: CASSLARDINSNQPQHF
v_gene: TRBV15; abundance: NA; j_gene: TRBJ1-2; d_gene: NA; CDR3nt: TGTGCCACCAGCCCAGACAGTGGCCTCCTCTATGGCTACACCTTC; CDR3aa: CATSPDSGLLYGYTF
v_gene: TRBV15; abundance: NA; j_gene: TRBJ2-3; d_gene: TRBD2; CDR3nt: TGTGCCACCAGCAGAGATGGGCCAGCGGGAGGGGCAGATACGCAGTATTTT; CDR3aa: CATSRDGPAGGADTQYF
v_gene: TRBV29-1; abundance: NA; j_gene: TRBJ2-3; d_gene: TRBD1; CDR3nt: TGCAGCGTTGAAGATCATCAGGACAGGGCTATTGTGACAGATACGCAGTATTTT; CDR3aa: CSVEDHQDRAIVTDTQYF
v_gene: TRBV5-1; abundance: NA; j_gene: TRBJ2-5; d_gene: NA; CDR3nt: TGCGCCAGCAGCGTTACACAACAAGAGACCCAGTACTTC; CDR3aa: CASSVTQQETQYF
v_gene: TRBV7-2; abundance: NA; j_gene: TRBJ2-7; d_gene: NA; CDR3nt: TGTGCCAGCAGCGATAAACAGGGTATCGTCTACGAGCAGTACTTC; CDR3aa: CASSDKQGIVYEQYF
v_gene: TRBV7-9; abundance: NA; j_gene: TRBJ2-3; d_gene: TRBD2; CDR3nt: TGTGCCAGCAGCACCCGGGGGGGTAACACAGATACGCAGTATTTT; CDR3aa: CASSTRGGNTDTQYF
v_gene: TRBV18; abundance: NA; j_gene: TRBJ2-6; d_gene: NA; CDR3nt: TGTGCCAGCTCACCAGTTCGCTCTGGGGCCAACGTCCTGACTTTC; CDR3aa: CASSPVRSGANVLTF
v_gene: TRBV6-5; abundance: NA; j_gene: TRBJ1-2; d_gene: NA; CDR3nt: TGTGCCAGCAGTTACGCAGGAGGGGCTCGAGGCTACACCTTC; CDR3aa: CASSYAGGARGYTF
v_gene: TRBV2; abundance: NA; j_gene: TRBJ1-2; d_gene: NA; CDR3nt: TGTGCGAGCGGGTCCCAGAGGGACCCCCCCTATGGCTACACCTTC; CDR3aa: CASGSQRDPPYGYTF
v_gene: TRBV3-1; abundance: many; j_gene: TRBJ1-5; d_gene: TRBD1; CDR3nt: TGTGCCAGCAGCCCGGGACAGCCCAATCAGCCCCAGCATTTT; CDR3aa: CASSPGQPNQPQHF
v_gene: TRBV7-9; abundance: once; j_gene: TRBJ1-1; d_gene: NA; CDR3nt: TGTGCCAGCAGCTTATCGGGGGAAGAAGCTTTCTTT; CDR3aa: CASSLSGEEAFF
v_gene: TRBV28; abundance: NA; j_gene: TRBJ1-6; d_gene: NA; CDR3nt: TGTGCCAGCACCGACACGAGCTCCTATAATTCACCCCTCCACTTT; CDR3aa: CASTDTSSYNSPLHF
v_gene: TRBV12-3/TRBV12-4; abundance: NA; j_gene: TRBJ1-1; d_gene: NA; CDR3nt: TGTGCCAGCAGTTTAGACGGGGGATCCGAAGCTTTCTTT; CDR3aa: CASSLDGGSEAFF
v_gene: TRBV4-2; abundance: NA; j_gene: TRBJ1-5; d_gene: NA; CDR3nt: TGTGCCAGCAGCAAAGGACATTATAGCAATCAGCCCCAGCATTTT; CDR3aa: CASSKGHYSNQPQHF
v_gene: TRBV11-2; abundance: NA; j_gene: TRBJ1-6; d_gene: NA; CDR3nt: TGTGCCAGCAGCTTAGTATTATACAGGGTCTCCTCACCCCTCCACTTT; CDR3aa: CASSLVLYRVSSPLHF
v_gene: TRBV30; abundance: NA; j_gene: TRBJ2-7; d_gene: TRBD2; CDR3nt: TGTGCCTGGAGTGTAGGACTAGATGTAGACGAGCAGTACTTC; CDR3aa: CAWSVGLDVDEQYF